This TCR beta chain was identified during a study of molecular identifiers for immune sequencing clone quantification. The overall study: Five portions were made in replicates from RNA of about 21,000 or 97,000 naive CD8 cells, and four underwent sequencing.

CDR1 and CDR2 (germline): SGHDN, FVKESK. V lost 4 bases and J lost 6; bases outside the gene matches: 2. The CDR3 covers 13 residues. The authors built bulk TCR libraries by previously described methods with listed TCR primers. TCRdb recomputed calls from the PCR reads with MiXCR, one row per CDR3 protein. The sample yields roughly 93,000 distinct CDR3 sequences, roughly 25% seen once. Source material: naive CD8+ T cells from blood, with Jurkat cell RNA spiked in. As to subset: FACS-sorted CD8+CD4-CCR7+CD45RA+ naive T cells. The clonotype was recovered from a human donor in good health. Some libraries in this study had Jurkat cell RNA spiked in. V gene TRBV14 combines with J gene TRBJ2-4, with TRBD2 identical over 8 bases. The CDR3 loop is CASSRGGRNIQYF. Here the CDR3 DNA reads TGTGCCAGCAGCCGCGGGGGGCGAAACATTCAGTACTTC.